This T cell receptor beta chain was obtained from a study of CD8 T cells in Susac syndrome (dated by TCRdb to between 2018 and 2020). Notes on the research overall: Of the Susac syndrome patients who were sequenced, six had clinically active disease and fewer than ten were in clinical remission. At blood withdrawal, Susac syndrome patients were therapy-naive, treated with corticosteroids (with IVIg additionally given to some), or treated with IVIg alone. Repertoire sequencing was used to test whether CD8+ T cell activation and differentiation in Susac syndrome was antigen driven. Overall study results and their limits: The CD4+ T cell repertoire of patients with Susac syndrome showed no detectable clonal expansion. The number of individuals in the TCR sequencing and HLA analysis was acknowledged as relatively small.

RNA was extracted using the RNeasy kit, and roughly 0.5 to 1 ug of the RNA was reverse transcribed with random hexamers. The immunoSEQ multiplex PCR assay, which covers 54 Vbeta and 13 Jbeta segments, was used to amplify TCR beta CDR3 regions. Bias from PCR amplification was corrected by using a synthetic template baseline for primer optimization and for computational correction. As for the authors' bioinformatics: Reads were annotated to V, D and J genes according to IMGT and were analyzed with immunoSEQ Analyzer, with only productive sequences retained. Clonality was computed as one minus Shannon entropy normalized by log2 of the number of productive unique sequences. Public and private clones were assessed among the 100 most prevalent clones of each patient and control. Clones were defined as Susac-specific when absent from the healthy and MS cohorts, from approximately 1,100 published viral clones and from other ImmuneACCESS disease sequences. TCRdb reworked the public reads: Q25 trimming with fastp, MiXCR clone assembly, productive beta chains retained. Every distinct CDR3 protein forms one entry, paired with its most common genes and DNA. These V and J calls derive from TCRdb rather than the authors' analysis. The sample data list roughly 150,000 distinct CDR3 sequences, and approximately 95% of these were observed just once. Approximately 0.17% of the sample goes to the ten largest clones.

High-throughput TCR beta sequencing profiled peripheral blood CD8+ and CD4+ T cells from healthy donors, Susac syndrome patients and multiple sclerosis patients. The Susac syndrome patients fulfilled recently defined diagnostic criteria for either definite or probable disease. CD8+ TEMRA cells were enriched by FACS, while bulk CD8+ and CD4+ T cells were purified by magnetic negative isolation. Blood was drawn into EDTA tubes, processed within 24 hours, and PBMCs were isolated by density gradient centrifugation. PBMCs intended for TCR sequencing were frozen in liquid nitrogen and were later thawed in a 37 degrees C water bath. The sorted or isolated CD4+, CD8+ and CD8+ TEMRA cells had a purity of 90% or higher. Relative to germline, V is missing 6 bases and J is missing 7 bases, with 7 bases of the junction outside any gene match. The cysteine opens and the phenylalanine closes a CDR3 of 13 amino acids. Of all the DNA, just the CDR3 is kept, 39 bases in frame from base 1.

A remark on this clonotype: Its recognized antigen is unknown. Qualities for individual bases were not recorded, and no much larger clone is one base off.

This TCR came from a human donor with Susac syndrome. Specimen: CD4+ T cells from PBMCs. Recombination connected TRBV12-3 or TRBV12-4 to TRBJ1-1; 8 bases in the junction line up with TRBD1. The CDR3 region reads CASRLGQGLEAFF. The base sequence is TGTGCCAGCAGACTCGGACAGGGCCTTGAAGCTTTCTTT.